The clone carrying this TCR beta chain came up a few times. The antigen is unknown. Trimming removed 7 bases at V and 6 bases at J, with 14 bases between. Germline CDR1 and CDR2: SEHNR and FQNEAQ (reference sequence). The length of the CDR3 is 13 residues. The data belong to a study of identical twins. In TCRdb, the 5' RACE reads were re-called with MiXCR into one record per CDR3 protein. The sample has about 530,000 distinct CDR3 sequences, about 15% seen once; the top ten hold 0.44%. General observations from the study: Recombination models fit unrelated individuals' TCR alpha sharing but underestimated twins'. Fewer insertions were carried by abundant cord blood beta clonotypes, but none was seen in memory repertoires.

These data were likewise used in another study, on yellow fever vaccine responses in identical twins.

The TCR was taken from a woman under 30 in good health. Sequencing input: CD4+ T cells sorted from blood. This chain connects TRBV7-9 to TRBJ2-3; no reliable D call. The CDR3 loop reads CASTTFMSDTQYF. DNA of the CDR3: TGTGCCAGCACCACCTTCATGTCTGATACGCAGTATTTT.